Listed here are 5 T cell receptor beta chains from one sample, sequenced in a study of post-analysis software for immune sequencing data. Their antigens are not known. The TCR beta cDNA libraries contained unique molecular identifiers. A single record per CDR3 protein comes from TCRdb applying MiXCR to the PCR reads. This table holds about 540,000 distinct CDR3 sequences, around a third found once. Study-wide points: With TRBV5-6, TRBV5-1 and TRBV20-1 included, about five TRBV segments were more frequent in patients than in controls.

Sequenced sample: blood. The source is a girl under 18 with multiple sclerosis.

This clonotype was seen a handful of times. The V gene is TRBV10-3, the J gene TRBJ1-5; TRBD1 matches at 9 bases. The V gene's germline CDR1 is ENHRY and CDR2 SYGVKD. Trimming cost V 3 bases and J 7 bases; bases outside gene matches: 10. The CDR3 spans 16 residues. CDR3 amino acids: CAISDGLGQGGQPQHF. As DNA, the CDR3 is TGTGCCATCAGTGACGGTCTGGGACAGGGTGGACAGCCCCAGCATTTT.

This clonotype was detected a few times. The chain uses TRBV6-2 or TRBV6-3 and TRBJ2-3, with 8 bases lining up with TRBD2. Losses at the gene ends were 8 bases for V and 5 bases for J; bases not matched to a gene: 9. The germline CDR1 and CDR2 sequences are MNHEY and SVGEGT. The CDR3 is 14 residues long. The CDR3 protein is CASDRGGPIDTQYF. For the CDR3, the DNA is TGTGCCAGCGATCGGGGGGGCCCGATAGATACGCAGTATTTT.

The chain uses TRBV6-6 and TRBJ1-4, with a weak D call TRBD1 (5 bases). The germline gives CDR1 MNHNY, CDR2 SVGAGI (reference sequence). This CDR3 has 15 residues. Trimming shortened V by 6 bases and J by 4 bases, and 15 bases separated the two germline ends. The CDR3 nucleotides are TGTGCCAGCAGGAGGGCTAGGGACGTTAATGAAAAACTGTTTTTT. Encoded protein: CASRRARDVNEKLFF.

V and J are TRBV29-1 and TRBJ2-1, with 10 bases matching TRBD2. The CDR3 totals 15 residues. With 5 bases clipped from V and 5 bases from J, the junction kept 9 bases outside the gene matches. The germline gives CDR1 SQVTM, CDR2 ANQGSEA. Here the CDR3 reads CSVNDASGGHNEQFF. In nucleotides, the CDR3 is TGCAGCGTTAATGACGCTAGCGGGGGACACAATGAGCAGTTCTTC.

This chain uses TRBV5-1 with TRBJ2-3; 8 bases are shared with TRBD2. The CDR3 sequence is 16 residues long. Unmatched junction bases numbered 5, after V lost 2 bases and J lost 0 bases. CDR1 SGHRS and CDR2 YFSETQ come from the germline V gene. The CDR3 DNA sequence: TGCGCCAGCAGCTTAGGACTAGCCCCCAGCACAGATACGCAGTATTTT. Residues: CASSLGLAPSTDTQYF.